The 9 T cell receptor beta chains below come from one sample, sequenced in a study of T cells in Graves' hyperthyroidism and ophthalmopathy. Researchers took RNA transcripts and amplified the TCR beta CDR3 regions from them. The HTBI primer set drove a first-round RT-PCR of the TCR CDR3. TCRdb re-derived calls from the multiplex PCR reads in MiXCR, one entry per CDR3 protein. Among approximately 49,000 distinct CDR3 sequences listed, roughly half were seen once. The sample taken for sequencing was peripheral blood or thyroid tissue (not recorded which). The receptors here all came from a man aged 18 to 35 with Graves' hyperthyroidism.

The CDR3 DNA sequence: TGTGCCAGCAGCTTGGTGGCTAGCGTGAGGCCCGGGACTAGCGGGAGTAGTGAGCAGTACTTC. Its protein is CASSLVASVRPGTSGSSEQYF. This chain links TRBV7-2 with TRBJ2-5; 14 nucleotides align to TRBD2. Germline loops: CDR1 SGHTA, CDR2 FQGNSA. This CDR3 contains 21 residues. The V gene end was trimmed by 3 bases and the J gene end by 11 bases; junction bases not matched to a gene: 26. The entire variable domain, with the rest obtained from reference TRBV7-2 and TRBJ2-5, is as follows: GAGVSQSPSNKVTEKGKDVELRCDPISGHTALYWYRQSLGQGLEFLIYFQGNSAPDKSGLPSDRFSAERTGGSVSTLTIQRTQQEDSAVYLCASSLVASVRPGTSGSSEQYFGPGTRLLVL.

This clonotype was observed at least ten times. The rearrangement joins TRBV20-1 to TRBJ1-3; D may be TRBD1 (5 bases). V lost 5 bases and J lost 3, with 14 bases in between. There are 14 residues in the CDR3. Germline-derived CDR1 and CDR2 are DFQATT and SNEGSKA (reference sequence). This CDR3 reads CSAADGGSGNTIYF. The DNA of the CDR3 is TGCAGTGCTGCCGATGGGGGGAGTGGAAACACCATATATTTT.

This clonotype was seen repeatedly, ten times or more. The chain employs TRBV5-4 and TRBJ2-2, with D hard to call. Germline values: CDR1 SGHNT, CDR2 YYREEE (reference sequence). Trimming shortened V by 4 bases and J by 6 bases, and 16 bases separated the two germline ends. CDR3 length: 15 amino acids. Here the CDR3 reads CASSPRLRVAGELFF. The CDR3 nucleotides read TGTGCCAGCAGCCCCCGGCTTAGGGTGGCCGGGGAGCTGTTTTTT.

In its sample, this clonotype was seen a few times. This may be a read error, as it is one base from a much larger clone. The chain combines TRBV6-5 with TRBJ1-2; 7 nucleotides align to TRBD1. CDR3 length: 13 amino acids. V gave up 5 bases and J gave up 4 bases; unmatched junction bases: 4. Germline CDR1 and CDR2: MNHEY and SVGAGI. The CDR3 here is CASSTRDSYGYTF. The CDR3, as DNA: TGTGCCAGCAGTACCCGGGACAGCTATGGCTACACCTTC.

V usage is TRBV29-1 and J usage is TRBJ2-5; D is possibly TRBD2 (5 bases). Per the germline V gene, CDR1 is SQVTM and CDR2 is ANQGSEA. Trimming stripped 4 bases from V and 2 bases from J, with 5 bases between. CDR3 size: 11 residues. The CDR3 region is CSVAGQETQYF. The CDR3 DNA is TGCAGCGTTGCGGGACAAGAGACCCAGTACTTC.

The chain links TRBV7-2 to TRBJ1-4; the match to TRBD1 covers 8 bases. The V and J ends lost 5 bases and 8 bases, in that order; junction bases with no gene match: 10. From germline, CDR1 is SGHTA and CDR2 FQGNSA. The CDR3 totals 15 residues. CDR3 nucleotides: TGTGCCAGCAGCCCGAACGGACAGGGTAACGAAAAACTGTTTTTT. Encoded protein: CASSPNGQGNEKLFF.

V gene TRBV24-1 combines with J gene TRBJ2-5; tentatively, D is TRBD2 (6 bases). Germline values: CDR1 KGHDR, CDR2 SFDVKD. The length of the CDR3 is 15 residues. V was trimmed by 1 base and J by 2 bases, leaving 10 bases between them. The CDR3 nucleotides are TGTGCCACCAGTGATTTCAGCCTAGCGCAAGAGACCCAGTACTTC. Its protein product is CATSDFSLAQETQYF.

This chain connects TRBV20-1 to TRBJ1-2; 7 nucleotides line up with TRBD1. There are 12 residues in the CDR3. V was clipped by 5 bases and J by 7 bases; unmatched bases: 7. Germline V gene data show CDR1 as DFQATT and CDR2 as SNEGSKA (reference sequence). Here the CDR3 DNA reads TGCAGTGCTCGAGGGGGCGGTACTGGCTACACCTTC. Translated, it gives CSARGGGTGYTF.

This chain connects TRBV7-2 to TRBJ1-1, with 8 bases lining up with TRBD1. The V gene end was trimmed by 2 bases and the J gene end by 7 bases; junction bases not matched to a gene: 3. Per germline, CDR1 SGHTA and CDR2 FQGNSA. This CDR3 is 13 amino acids long. The CDR3 spells CASSLQGADEAFF. Here the CDR3 DNA reads TGTGCCAGCAGCTTACAGGGGGCGGATGAAGCTTTCTTT.